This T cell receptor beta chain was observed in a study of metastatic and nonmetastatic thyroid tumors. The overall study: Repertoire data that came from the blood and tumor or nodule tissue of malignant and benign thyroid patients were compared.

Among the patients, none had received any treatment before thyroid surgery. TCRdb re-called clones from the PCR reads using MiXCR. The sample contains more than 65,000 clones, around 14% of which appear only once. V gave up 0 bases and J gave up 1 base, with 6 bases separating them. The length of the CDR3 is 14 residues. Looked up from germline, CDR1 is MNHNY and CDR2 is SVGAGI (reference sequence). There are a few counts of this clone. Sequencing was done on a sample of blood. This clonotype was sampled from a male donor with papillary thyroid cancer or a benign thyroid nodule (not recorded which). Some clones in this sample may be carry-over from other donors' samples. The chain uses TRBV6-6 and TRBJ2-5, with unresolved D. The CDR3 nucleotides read TGTGCCAGCAGTTACTCTAGCATCCAAGAGACCCAGTACTTC. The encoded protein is CASSYSSIQETQYF.